This passage covers 13 T cell receptor beta chains from one sample sequenced in a study of graft-versus-host responses after intestinal transplantation. The antigens of these receptors remain unknown. The repertoire was sequenced with immunoSEQ multiplex PCR; TCRdb's copy has only in-frame clones and lacks some. Of 90,000 to 100,000 clones listed, 91% were seen once; the top ten hold 0.4% to 0.5%. The sample consisted of unstimulated CD8+ T cells sorted from spleen or lymph node cells, taken before intestinal transplant. The source of these receptors is a human donor who received an intestinal transplant.

The chain links TRBV7-9 to TRBJ2-5, with TRBD1 identical over 7 bases. Looked up from germline, CDR1 is SEHNR and CDR2 is FQNEAQ (reference sequence). The CDR3 spans 14 residues. The V gene end was trimmed by 5 bases and the J gene end by 2 bases; junction bases not matched to a gene: 5. CDR3 DNA sequence: TGTGCCAGCAGCCCTCGACAGGGACAAGAGACCCAGTACTTC. Protein product: CASSPRQGQETQYF.

This chain joins TRBV27 and TRBJ2-1; D gene uncertain. Trimming shortened V by 5 bases and J by 5 bases, and 7 bases separated the two germline ends. Germline assignment: CDR1 MNHEY and CDR2 SMNVEV (reference sequence). The CDR3 runs 12 residues. The CDR3 sequence: CASSALDNEQFF. The CDR3 nucleotides read TGTGCCAGCAGTGCCTTAGACAATGAGCAGTTCTTC.

This chain links TRBV7-2 with TRBJ1-2; 11 bases are a match to TRBD1. V gave up 8 bases and J gave up 5 bases; unmatched junction bases: 10. Germline CDR1 reads SGHTA; CDR2 reads FQGNSA. CDR3 length equals 15 residues. The DNA for the CDR3 is TGTGCCAGCTCGCCTCCGGACAGGGGGCCTTATGGCTACACCTTC. Its protein product is CASSPPDRGPYGYTF. The whole variable domain, filled in from reference TRBV7-2 and TRBJ1-2, reads GAGVSQSPSNKVTEKGKDVELRCDPISGHTALYWYRQSLGQGLEFLIYFQGNSAPDKSGLPSDRFSAERTGGSVSTLTIQRTQQEDSAVYLCASSPPDRGPYGYTFGSGTRLTVV.

This rearrangement joins TRBV6-1 to TRBJ1-5; 8 nucleotides match TRBD1. The CDR3 totals 10 residues. Germline assignment: CDR1 MNHNS and CDR2 SASEGT. Trimming removed 8 bases from V and 15 bases from J; junction bases left unmatched: 6. The CDR3 sequence: CASLDRGLHF. The CDR3 DNA reads TGTGCCAGCCTAGACAGGGGATTGCATTTT.

The CDR3 DNA reads as TGCGCCAGCAGCTCCGGGACAGGGGGCACCCAGCCCCAGCATTTT. Its protein product is CASSSGTGGTQPQHF. This chain links TRBV5-1 with TRBJ1-5, with 12 nucleotides matching TRBD1. V was clipped by 3 bases and J by 7 bases; unmatched bases: 5. CDR1 is SGHRS, CDR2 YFSETQ, per germline. The CDR3 loop spans 15 amino acids.

The V call is TRBV4-1, the J call TRBJ1-1; D gene ambiguous. CDR3 length equals 15 residues. V was shortened by 0 bases and J by 1 base, with 9 bases between the two germline ends. Germline V CDR1 and CDR2: MGHRA, YSYEKL. CDR3 region: CASSQDRSANTEAFF. The DNA for the CDR3 is TGCGCCAGCAGCCAAGATCGGAGTGCGAACACTGAAGCTTTCTTT.

This clone was seen once. The rearrangement joins TRBV25-1 to TRBJ1-2; the match to TRBD1 covers 9 bases. From germline, CDR1 is MGHDK and CDR2 SYGVNS. The CDR3 length is 18 residues. V lost 1 base, J lost 0 bases, and 9 bases stayed unmatched. In nucleotides, the CDR3 is TGTGCCAGCAGTGAATCTCGCGGGACAGGGCACGCTAACTATGGCTACACCTTC. Translation: CASSESRGTGHANYGYTF.

J is TRBJ1-2 and V is TRBV29-1, with 7 nucleotides matching TRBD1. Per germline, CDR1 SQVTM and CDR2 ANQGSEA. The CDR3 sequence is 16 residues long. V dropped 5 bases and J dropped 0; count of bases not matched to a gene: 12. CDR3 DNA sequence: TGCAGCGTTCCGCTTCCCTTGACAGGGCCTAACTATGGCTACACCTTC. Residues: CSVPLPLTGPNYGYTF. Based on the CDR3 plus reference TRBV29-1 and TRBJ1-2, the full variable domain is SAVISQKPSRDICQRGTSLTIQCQVDSQVTMMFWYRQQPGQSLTLIATANQGSEATYESGFVIDKFPISRPNLTFSTLTVSNMSPEDSSIYLCSVPLPLTGPNYGYTFGSGTRLTVV.

The J gene is TRBJ1-1, the V gene TRBV29-1, with D perhaps TRBD1 (6 bases). The germline V and J ends were trimmed by 4 bases and 3 bases, with 6 bases remaining between them. The germline gives CDR1 SQVTM, CDR2 ANQGSEA. The CDR3 is 11 amino acids. CDR3 in DNA: TGCAGCGTTGCAGGGGACACTGAAGCTTTCTTT. Translation gives CSVAGDTEAFF.

This clone was counted once. The J gene is TRBJ2-7, the V gene TRBV6-1; no definite D call. V was cut by 1 base and J by 4 bases, with 14 bases left in between. The V gene's germline CDR1 is MNHNS and CDR2 SASEGT. The CDR3 length is 15 residues. CDR3: CASSEGSANGYEQYF. The CDR3 DNA follows: TGTGCCAGCAGTGAAGGGTCAGCAAACGGGTACGAGCAGTACTTC.

The rearrangement uses TRBV6-5 and TRBJ1-1, with D perhaps matching TRBD1 (6 bases). CDR3 size: 15 residues. Germline V gives CDR1 MNHEY, CDR2 SVGAGI. Trimming pared 6 bases from V and 1 base from J, leaving 15 bases between. CDR3 protein: CASSRATGPNTEAFF. The CDR3 coding sequence is TGTGCCAGCAGCCGTGCGACAGGACCGAACACTGAAGCTTTCTTT.

Of note for this clone: Other DNA sequences of this sample code for an identical CDR3. This rearrangement joins TRBV13 to TRBJ2-1; 8 bases are a match to TRBD2. Germline lookup yields CDR1 PRHDT and CDR2 FYEKMQ (reference sequence). The length of the CDR3 is 15 residues. V gave up 4 bases and J gave up 9 bases; unmatched junction bases: 11. CDR3 region: CASSSLGLGGREQFF. In DNA, the CDR3 is TGTGCCAGCAGCTCCTTGGGACTAGGGGGGCGTGAGCAGTTCTTC.

This chain links TRBV7-9 with TRBJ2-5; D ambiguous. Trimming shortened V by 2 bases and J by 4 bases, and 8 bases separated the two germline ends. This CDR3 comprises 13 residues. The germline CDR1 and CDR2 sequences are SEHNR and FQNEAQ (reference sequence). CDR3 protein: CASSLRPGETQYF. CDR3 DNA: TGTGCCAGCAGCTTAAGGCCAGGAGAGACCCAGTACTTC.